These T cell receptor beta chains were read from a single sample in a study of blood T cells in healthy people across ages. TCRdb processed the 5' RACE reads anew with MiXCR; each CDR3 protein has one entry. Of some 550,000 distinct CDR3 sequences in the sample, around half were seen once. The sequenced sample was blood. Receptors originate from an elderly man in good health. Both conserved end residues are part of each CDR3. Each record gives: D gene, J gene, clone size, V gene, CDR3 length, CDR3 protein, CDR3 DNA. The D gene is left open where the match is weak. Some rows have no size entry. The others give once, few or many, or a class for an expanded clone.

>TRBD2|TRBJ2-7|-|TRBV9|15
CASSFRGTSSYKQYF
TGTGCCAGCAGCTTTAGGGGGACTAGCTCTTATAAGCAGTACTTC
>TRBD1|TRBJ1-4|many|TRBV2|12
CASRTGFEKLFF
TGTGCCAGCAGGACAGGGTTTGAAAAACTGTTTTTT
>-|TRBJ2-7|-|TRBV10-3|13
CAIRDLKELEQYF
TGTGCCATCAGGGATTTAAAGGAGCTCGAGCAGTACTTC
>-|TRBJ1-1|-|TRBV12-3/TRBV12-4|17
CASSFDRQTNTNTEAFF
TGTGCCAGCAGTTTTGACCGACAGACCAACACTAACACTGAAGCTTTCTTT
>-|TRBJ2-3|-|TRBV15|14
CATSRDDGVRTQYF
TGTGCCACCAGCAGAGACGATGGAGTTCGTACGCAGTATTTT
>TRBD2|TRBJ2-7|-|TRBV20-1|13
CTLKSSGSYEQYF
TGCACCCTTAAGTCTAGCGGGAGTTACGAGCAGTACTTC
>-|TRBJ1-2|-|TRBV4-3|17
CASSQDLSGFSYYGYTF
TGCGCCAGCAGCCAAGATTTGTCAGGTTTTTCCTATTACGGCTACACCTTC
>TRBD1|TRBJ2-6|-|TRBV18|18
CASSPTSTGNSGANVLTF
TGTGCCAGCTCACCCACCTCGACAGGGAACTCTGGGGCCAACGTCCTGACTTTC
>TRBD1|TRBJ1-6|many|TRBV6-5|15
CASSYGQGAGSPLHF
TGTGCCAGCAGTTACGGACAGGGGGCCGGTTCACCCCTCCACTTT
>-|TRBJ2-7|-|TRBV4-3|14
CASSQLPGAREQYF
TGCGCCAGCAGCCAACTACCGGGGGCGAGGGAGCAGTACTTC
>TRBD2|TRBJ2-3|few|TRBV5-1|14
CAGRLAGDTDTQYF
TGCGCCGGGCGACTAGCGGGGGACACAGATACGCAGTATTTT
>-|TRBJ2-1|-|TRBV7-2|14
CASSLAGRRGEQFF
TGTGCCAGCAGCTTAGCAGGCCGGCGCGGTGAGCAGTTCTTC
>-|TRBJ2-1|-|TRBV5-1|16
CASSWVASPSYNEQFF
TGCGCCAGCAGCTGGGTAGCGTCGCCCTCGTACAATGAGCAGTTCTTC
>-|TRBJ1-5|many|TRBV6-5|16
CASSQYGGRSNQPQHF
TGTGCCAGCAGCCAATATGGGGGGCGCAGCAATCAGCCCCAGCATTTT
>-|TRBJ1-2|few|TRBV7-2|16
CASSLRGSGVNYGYTF
TGTGCCAGCAGCTTAAGGGGGTCAGGGGTAAACTATGGCTACACCTTC
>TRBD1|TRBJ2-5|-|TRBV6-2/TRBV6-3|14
CASSSMTGRETQYF
TGTGCCAGCAGTTCAATGACAGGGCGGGAGACCCAGTACTTC
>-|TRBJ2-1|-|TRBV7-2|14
CASSLEARGNEQFF
TGTGCCAGCAGCTTAGAGGCTAGGGGGAATGAGCAGTTCTTC
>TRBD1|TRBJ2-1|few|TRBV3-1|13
CASSLDRVDEQFF
TGTGCCAGCAGCCTGGACAGGGTCGATGAGCAGTTCTTC
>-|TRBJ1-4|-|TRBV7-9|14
CASSLGTEDEKLFF
TGTGCCAGCAGCTTAGGAACCGAGGATGAAAAACTGTTTTTT
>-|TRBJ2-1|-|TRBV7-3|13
CASSLGSEDEQFF
TGTGCCAGCAGCTTAGGTTCGGAGGATGAGCAGTTCTTC
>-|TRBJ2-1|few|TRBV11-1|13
CASSLWEFDEQFF
TGTGCCAGCAGCTTGTGGGAGTTCGATGAGCAGTTCTTC
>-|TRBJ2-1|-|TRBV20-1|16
CSARALLGSSYNEQFF
TGCAGTGCTAGAGCCTTACTAGGGAGCTCCTACAATGAGCAGTTCTTC
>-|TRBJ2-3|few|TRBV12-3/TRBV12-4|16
CASSLGQYSSTDTQYF
TGTGCCAGCAGTTTAGGGCAGTACTCTAGCACAGATACGCAGTATTTT
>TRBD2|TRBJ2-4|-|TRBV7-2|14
CASSPMRGIGIQYF
TGTGCCAGCAGCCCCATGCGGGGGATAGGCATTCAGTACTTC